Below are 11 T cell receptor beta chains sequenced from a single sample in a study of blood T cell repertoires in COVID-19. Produced via immunoSEQ multiplex PCR; TCRdb's table is partial and in-frame only. The sample has 350,000 to 450,000 clones, roughly 90% seen once. Sequenced input: PBMCs or T cells enriched from blood (not recorded which). These receptors were taken from a woman in her twenties or thirties who had recovered from COVID-19.

The rearrangement links TRBV11-2 to TRBJ2-5; possibly TRBD1 for D (6 bases). CDR1 SGHAT and CDR2 FQNNGV come from the germline V gene. The CDR3 loop spans 15 amino acids. V was cut by 0 bases and J by 2 bases, with 10 bases left in between. CDR3 amino acids: CASSLDWTEQETQYF. The CDR3 DNA reads as TGTGCCAGCAGCTTAGATTGGACAGAGCAAGAGACCCAGTACTTC.

The chain joins TRBV7-6 to TRBJ2-1; TRBD2 matches 11 bases. This CDR3 has 14 amino acids. Germline V gene sequence: CDR1 SGHVS, CDR2 FNYEAQ. V shed 5 bases, J shed 7 bases, and the junction held 4 bases outside the gene matches. CDR3 residues: CASSLSSGRNEQFF. CDR3 bases: TGTGCCAGCAGCCTCTCTAGCGGGAGGAATGAGCAGTTCTTC.

V and J are TRBV7-9 and TRBJ1-1; D unclear. Deletions cut 3 bases from V and 4 bases from J, with 15 bases between. Germline CDR1 and CDR2: SEHNR and FQNEAQ (reference sequence). The CDR3 extends over 15 amino acids. This chain's CDR3 is CASSFITTRGTEAFF. Written as DNA, the CDR3 is TGTGCCAGCAGCTTCATCACCACCCGGGGCACTGAAGCTTTCTTT.

The chain uses TRBV2 and TRBJ1-2; unclear D gene. CDR1 is SNHLY, CDR2 FYNNEI, per germline. V gave up 0 bases and J gave up 4 bases, with 9 bases separating them. The CDR3 has 14 amino acids. CDR3 nucleotides: TGTGCCAGCAGTGAAGCGCCAGGTTTCTATGGCTACACCTTC. As protein: CASSEAPGFYGYTF.

J is TRBJ2-2 and V is TRBV10-2; D not certain. CDR1 is WSHSY, CDR2 SAAADI, per germline. V lost 6 bases to trimming and J lost 4 bases, with 18 bases between them. This CDR3 is 16 amino acids long. This chain's CDR3 is CASSPTPQPSTGELFF. The CDR3 DNA is TGCGCCAGCAGCCCGACTCCGCAACCCAGCACCGGGGAGCTGTTTTTT.

A remark on this clone: At one of its ends the junction is not consistent with the germline gene, which may arise from a read error. The V call is TRBV6-5, the J call TRBJ1-5; unclear D gene. This CDR3 comprises 12 residues. Germline V gene data show CDR1 as MNHEY and CDR2 as SVGAGI. The CDR3 DNA reads TGCCGCTGCGGGCGGATCAATCAGCCCCAGCATTTT. Amino acids: CRCGRINQPQHF.

The rearrangement joins TRBV6-5 to TRBJ2-7; D is uncertain. Germline CDR1 and CDR2: MNHEY and SVGAGI. This CDR3 has 13 amino acids. V was clipped by 7 bases and J by 2 bases, with 12 bases between them. The CDR3 sequence is CASTRSLTYEQYF. CDR3 nucleotides: TGTGCCAGCACCCGGTCACTGACCTACGAGCAGTACTTC.

This clone was found once. The J gene is TRBJ1-6, the V gene TRBV5-6; D is ambiguous. The length of the CDR3 is 15 residues. Germline assignment: CDR1 SGHDT and CDR2 YYEEEE. V shed 4 bases and J shed 5 bases, with 13 bases lying between them. CDR3: CASSLEGRNNSPLHF. CDR3 DNA sequence: TGTGCCAGCAGCCTAGAAGGCCGAAATAATTCACCCCTCCACTTT.

The V and J genes are TRBV6-5 and TRBJ2-2; TRBD2 aligns across 9 bases. This CDR3 is built from 15 residues. Unmatched junction bases numbered 7, after V lost 6 bases and J lost 5 bases. Germline loops: CDR1 MNHEY, CDR2 SVGAGI. In DNA, the CDR3 is TGTGCCAGCAGGACGACTAGCGGTGATACCGGGGAGCTGTTTTTT. Protein sequence: CASRTTSGDTGELFF.

This clone was recorded once. The chain combines TRBV2 with TRBJ1-2, with D possibly being TRBD1 (5 bases). Trimming removed 6 bases from V and 7 bases from J, with 18 bases in between. The length of the CDR3 is 14 residues. The germline CDR1 and CDR2 sequences are SNHLY and FYNNEI. The CDR3 DNA is TGTGCCAGCAGAAGAAGGATAGGGGTCGGTGGCTACACCTTC. Its translation: CASRRRIGVGGYTF.

The chain links TRBV11-2 to TRBJ1-1; TRBD1 matches at 7 bases. In germline, CDR1 is SGHAT, CDR2 FQNNGV. The CDR3 runs 17 residues. Trimming cost V 5 bases and J 8 bases; bases outside gene matches: 20. CDR3 sequence reads: CASSDTGAGYFPHEAFF. The CDR3, as DNA: TGTGCCAGCAGCGACACAGGGGCGGGATATTTTCCCCACGAAGCTTTCTTT.